A selection of T cell receptor beta chains follows, all from one sample in a study of T cells in narcolepsy. The data were produced by immunoSEQ multiplex PCR, yet TCRdb's version contains in-frame clones alone and is incomplete. The table lists 25,000 to 35,000 clones, roughly 90% of them singletons, with 0.95% to 1.5% in the top ten. Sequences were obtained from CD45RA- memory CD4+ T cells from PBMCs. The receptors here all came from a human donor with narcolepsy. Both conserved end residues are part of each CDR3. Not all rows give a size; the values are once, few, many and, for expanded clones, a class.

v_call: TRBV27; clone_size: -; j_call: TRBJ2-5; cdr3_aa: CASSPRQGETQYF
v_call: TRBV27; clone_size: -; j_call: TRBJ1-2; cdr3_aa: CASSLEGSGYTF
v_call: TRBV5-4; clone_size: -; j_call: TRBJ1-3; cdr3_aa: CASSLDGVSHSGNTIYF
v_call: TRBV7-6; clone_size: -; j_call: TRBJ2-3; cdr3_aa: CASSLMGWGGSTDTQYF
v_call: TRBV6-1; clone_size: -; j_call: TRBJ1-3; cdr3_aa: CASSEATRRVNTIYF
v_call: TRBV6-1; clone_size: once; j_call: TRBJ1-2; cdr3_aa: CASSESVGGFF
v_call: TRBV5-1; clone_size: -; j_call: TRBJ2-3; cdr3_aa: CASSIGTSGRTDTQYF
v_call: TRBV4-3; clone_size: -; j_call: TRBJ1-1; cdr3_aa: CASSQDLAGSVNTEAFF
v_call: TRBV11-2; clone_size: few; j_call: TRBJ2-7; cdr3_aa: CASSLMAGAGEQYF
v_call: TRBV14; clone_size: -; j_call: TRBJ1-6; cdr3_aa: CASSQDKGSYSPLHF
v_call: TRBV5-6; clone_size: -; j_call: TRBJ1-3; cdr3_aa: CASSLPEGGYSGNTIYF
v_call: TRBV28; clone_size: -; j_call: TRBJ2-7; cdr3_aa: CASSYPSSYEQYF
v_call: TRBV28; clone_size: -; j_call: TRBJ2-1; cdr3_aa: CASSKPGSNNEQFF
v_call: TRBV19; clone_size: -; j_call: TRBJ1-4; cdr3_aa: CASSIYLNEKLFF
v_call: TRBV14; clone_size: once; j_call: TRBJ2-7; cdr3_aa: CASSHADRDEKDEQYF
v_call: TRBV28; clone_size: -; j_call: TRBJ2-1; cdr3_aa: CASSFKPLSYNEQFF
v_call: TRBV6-5; clone_size: -; j_call: TRBJ1-1; cdr3_aa: CASSSRSGRAFF
v_call: TRBV5-6; clone_size: -; j_call: TRBJ1-3; cdr3_aa: CASSRDGGRSGNTIYF
v_call: TRBV27; clone_size: -; j_call: TRBJ2-4; cdr3_aa: CASSLSTALAKNIQYF
v_call: TRBV10-3; clone_size: -; j_call: TRBJ1-4; cdr3_aa: CAISPGQVNEKLFF
v_call: TRBV7-9; clone_size: -; j_call: TRBJ2-7; cdr3_aa: CASSFFRVDEQYF
v_call: TRBV6-1; clone_size: -; j_call: TRBJ2-3; cdr3_aa: CASSVLQVTTDTQYF
v_call: TRBV6-5; clone_size: -; j_call: TRBJ1-1; cdr3_aa: CASTLTGVSEAFF
v_call: TRBV14; clone_size: -; j_call: TRBJ2-5; cdr3_aa: CASSQVSELSGRTQYF
v_call: TRBV7-2; clone_size: -; j_call: TRBJ2-2; cdr3_aa: CASSLDPLAAGELFF
v_call: TRBV6-4; clone_size: -; j_call: TRBJ1-5; cdr3_aa: CASSAGVSRPQHF
v_call: TRBV10-3; clone_size: -; j_call: TRBJ1-5; cdr3_aa: CAISLEGGDQPQHF
v_call: TRBV5-5; clone_size: -; j_call: TRBJ2-1; cdr3_aa: CASSLRITDSYNEQFF
v_call: TRBV9; clone_size: -; j_call: TRBJ1-2; cdr3_aa: CASIRGMKSGYTF
v_call: TRBV11-3; clone_size: -; j_call: TRBJ2-3; cdr3_aa: CASSLGTGTDTQYF
v_call: TRBV7-2; clone_size: -; j_call: TRBJ1-4; cdr3_aa: CASSLSPRATGSGNEKLFF
v_call: TRBV5-6; clone_size: once; j_call: TRBJ2-7; cdr3_aa: CASSLVVTEQYF
v_call: TRBV5-1; clone_size: -; j_call: TRBJ2-3; cdr3_aa: CASSLVGKGDTQYF
v_call: TRBV19; clone_size: -; j_call: TRBJ2-4; cdr3_aa: CASSTNSGTAKNIQYF
v_call: TRBV5-6; clone_size: -; j_call: TRBJ1-3; cdr3_aa: CASSYSGQSGNTIYF
v_call: TRBV7-2; clone_size: -; j_call: TRBJ2-4; cdr3_aa: CASSNYLQGENIQYF
v_call: TRBV6-5; clone_size: -; j_call: TRBJ2-7; cdr3_aa: CASSSRGRGAEQYF
v_call: TRBV6-5; clone_size: -; j_call: TRBJ2-7; cdr3_aa: CASSFLSGRSTYEQYF
v_call: TRBV2; clone_size: -; j_call: TRBJ1-4; cdr3_aa: CASSRGPGEKLFF
v_call: TRBV13; clone_size: -; j_call: TRBJ1-2; cdr3_aa: CASSSDRGLNGYTF
v_call: TRBV19; clone_size: once; j_call: TRBJ2-1; cdr3_aa: CASSISSGRLSYNEQFF
v_call: TRBV29-1; clone_size: -; j_call: TRBJ1-2; cdr3_aa: CSVADRLRGYTF
v_call: TRBV29-1; clone_size: once; j_call: TRBJ1-1; cdr3_aa: CSVVTNTEAFF
v_call: TRBV7-6; clone_size: once; j_call: TRBJ1-6; cdr3_aa: CASSPGYRGANSPLHF
v_call: TRBV6-1; clone_size: -; j_call: TRBJ1-4; cdr3_aa: CASSSEKDRSGKLFF
v_call: TRBV18; clone_size: -; j_call: TRBJ2-1; cdr3_aa: CASSPLLGELSYNEQFF
v_call: TRBV19; clone_size: -; j_call: TRBJ2-2; cdr3_aa: CASSILAGGTGELFF
v_call: TRBV5-5; clone_size: -; j_call: TRBJ1-1; cdr3_aa: CASSLQGVLNTEAFF
v_call: TRBV5-1; clone_size: -; j_call: TRBJ1-2; cdr3_aa: CASSFTPGTEANYGYTF
v_call: TRBV2; clone_size: -; j_call: TRBJ2-7; cdr3_aa: CASSPERGGYEQYF
v_call: TRBV28; clone_size: -; j_call: TRBJ1-6; cdr3_aa: CASRRGQTNSPLHF
v_call: TRBV6-5; clone_size: -; j_call: TRBJ1-2; cdr3_aa: CASSEERGGYGYTF
v_call: TRBV7-2; clone_size: -; j_call: TRBJ1-2; cdr3_aa: CASSQGANYGYTF
v_call: TRBV6-5; clone_size: -; j_call: TRBJ1-2; cdr3_aa: CASSYSAQGDYGYTF
v_call: TRBV5-1; clone_size: -; j_call: TRBJ2-1; cdr3_aa: CASSQQGNEQFF
v_call: TRBV6-1; clone_size: -; j_call: TRBJ1-2; cdr3_aa: CAIPTGTNYGYTF
v_call: TRBV9; clone_size: -; j_call: TRBJ2-1; cdr3_aa: CASSEGPPRGNEQFF
v_call: TRBV19; clone_size: -; j_call: TRBJ2-1; cdr3_aa: CASRGREGNEQFF
v_call: TRBV28; clone_size: -; j_call: TRBJ1-6; cdr3_aa: CASSSGTGGSRGSPLHF